This passage covers 11 T cell receptor beta chains from one sample sequenced in a study of T cell responses to AZD1222 COVID-19 vaccine. The protocol was immunoSEQ multiplex PCR, while the TCRdb copy is restricted to in-frame clones and leaves out a portion. The repertoire holds 160,000 or so clones, with about nine tenths as singletons. Material: peripheral blood, obtained on day 0 of AZD1222 vaccination. The receptor set was obtained from an adult in good health.

This clone was counted once. The rearrangement links TRBV7-9 to TRBJ1-1; TRBD1 is a possible D gene (5 bases). The germline CDR1 and CDR2 sequences are SEHNR and FQNEAQ (reference sequence). Trimming stripped 5 bases from V and 3 bases from J, with 10 bases between. This CDR3 has 13 amino acids. Written as DNA, the CDR3 is TGTGCCAGCAGCAGGACACTAGACACTGAAGCTTTCTTT. This encodes CASSRTLDTEAFF.

This chain links TRBV28 with TRBJ2-7; TRBD2 might be the D (6 bases). The CDR3 loop spans 13 amino acids. Germline values: CDR1 MDHEN, CDR2 SYDVKM. Trimming removed 6 bases from V and 6 bases from J, with 15 bases in between. CDR3 sequence reads: CASSTGVRFEQYF. CDR3 in DNA: TGTGCCAGCAGCACGGGGGTTCGGTTCGAGCAGTACTTC.

The chain combines TRBV6-4 with TRBJ1-5; D gene unclear. V was clipped by 2 bases and J by 3 bases, with 5 bases between them. This CDR3 is built from 13 residues. The germline V gene encodes CDR1 MRHNA and CDR2 SNTAGT. DNA of the CDR3: TGTGCCAGCAGTGACGGGCCCAATCAGCCCCAGCATTTT. Its translation is CASSDGPNQPQHF.

V is TRBV28 and J is TRBJ2-2; D may be TRBD1 (5 bases). Trimming stripped 3 bases from V and 0 bases from J, with 11 bases between. Per the germline V gene, CDR1 is MDHEN and CDR2 is SYDVKM. CDR3 length: 16 residues. CDR3 in amino acids: CASSFARQTNTGELFF. Here the CDR3 DNA reads TGTGCCAGCAGTTTCGCCCGACAGACGAACACCGGGGAGCTGTTTTTT.

This rearrangement joins TRBV2 to TRBJ1-4; no clear D gene. Germline CDR1 SNHLY, CDR2 FYNNEI. V shed 7 bases and J shed 5 bases, with 14 bases lying between them. The CDR3 runs 14 residues. The chain's CDR3 is CASTKSGPNEKLFF. For the CDR3, the DNA is TGTGCCAGCACAAAGAGTGGACCAAATGAAAAACTGTTTTTT.

The chain couples TRBV20-1 to TRBJ1-1; tentatively, D is TRBD1 (6 bases). The CDR3 is 14 amino acids. The V end lost 3 bases, the J end lost 0 bases, and 11 bases lay between the germline ends. CDR1 is DFQATT, CDR2 SNEGSKA, per germline (reference sequence). Written as DNA, the CDR3 is TGCAGTGCTAGTCCGGGACATTTGAACACTGAAGCTTTCTTT. It codes for CSASPGHLNTEAFF.

This chain joins TRBV9 and TRBJ2-1, with D possibly TRBD2 on 5 matching bases. Trimming took 3 bases from V and 9 from J, leaving 16 bases between them. The CDR3 loop spans 14 amino acids. CDR1 and CDR2 from the germline V gene are SGDLS and YYNGEE. The CDR3 DNA sequence: TGTGCCAGCAGCGCCGGACTTACTGTGGGTGAGCAGTTCTTC. It encodes CASSAGLTVGEQFF.

As concerns this clone: The junction departs from germline at one end; a sequencing error may be responsible. The rearrangement links TRBV5-4 to TRBJ2-1; tentative D call: TRBD1 (6 bases). The V gene's germline CDR1 is SGHNT and CDR2 YYREEE (reference sequence). The CDR3 spans 15 residues. CDR3 amino acids: CASRLDRGAYNEQFF. CDR3 nucleotides: TGTGCCAGCAGATTGGACAGAGGAGCCTACAATGAGCAGTTCTTC.

J is TRBJ2-7 and V is TRBV30; 10 bases map to TRBD1. The CDR3 extends over 14 amino acids. Trimming took 0 bases from V and 3 from J; bases not matched to a gene: 2. Germline-derived CDR1 and CDR2 are GTSNPN and SVGIG (reference sequence). The CDR3 nucleotides are TGTGCCTGGAGTGTAAGGGACAGGGGCTACGAGCAGTACTTC. This translates into CAWSVRDRGYEQYF.

The CDR3 reads CASSPTRTNTGELFF. For the CDR3, the DNA is TGTGCCAGCAGCCCGACTAGGACGAACACCGGGGAGCTGTTTTTT. The rearrangement links TRBV7-9 to TRBJ2-2, with D tentatively TRBD2 (6 bases). V gave up 5 bases and J gave up 0 bases, with 10 bases separating them. The CDR3 contains 15 residues. Per germline, CDR1 SEHNR and CDR2 FQNEAQ (reference sequence).

The chain joins TRBV4-3 to TRBJ1-1; D not resolved. This CDR3 has 15 amino acids. Deletions cut 0 bases from V and 1 base from J, with 9 bases between. Germline assignment: CDR1 LGHNA and CDR2 YSLEER. In DNA, the CDR3 is TGCGCCAGCAGCCAAGACCAGGACCCGAACACTGAAGCTTTCTTT. Its protein is CASSQDQDPNTEAFF.